The source of this T cell receptor (beta chain) is a study of identical twins. Study-wide results and limits: Researchers reported excess low generation probability among twin-shared out-of-frame alpha sequences.

TCRdb used MiXCR to reprocess the 5' RACE reads, holding one entry per CDR3 protein. The repertoire includes a few hundred thousand distinct CDR3 sequences, about 6.7% of them detected once, and 14% to 15% sits in the top ten. The CDR3 runs to 14 residues. V lost 3 bases and J 7 bases, leaving 10 bases between the germline ends. Comment on this clonotype: What it binds is not known.

These same records also appear under a second study, on T cells expressing NK-cell markers. That paper states: Nothing established the HCMV specificity of expanded NKG2C+ T cell clones.

This TCR was recovered from a woman in her late teens or twenties in good health. The sequencing sample was made of CD8+ T cells sorted from blood. V usage is TRBV12-3 or TRBV12-4 and J usage is TRBJ1-6, with D perhaps TRBD1 (6 bases). CDR3 sequence (DNA): TGTGCCAGCAGTTTTGGACAGCTAAATTCACCCCTCCACTTT. Residues: CASSFGQLNSPLHF.